This T cell receptor beta chain was documented in a study of CD8+CD57+ T cells in acquired aplastic anemia. The overall study: Average DNA yield from sorted CD4+ and CD8+ cells was roughly 3 ug.

Genomic DNA was employed as the template in profiling TCR beta VDJ and CDR3. TCRdb independently ran MiXCR on the reads; one entry per CDR3 protein. The sample records a few hundred thousand distinct CDR3 sequences, over 25% being singletons. Germline V gives CDR1 MGHDK, CDR2 SYGVNS. CDR3 length equals 16 residues. V lost 6 bases and J 0 bases, leaving 18 bases between the germline ends. Findings of the study overall: Patients and healthy controls showed no significant CD8+ Simpson's diversity difference.

The sample holds a few counts of this clonotype. Its antigen is as yet unknown. CD8+CD57+ cell expansion had been shown by flow cytometry in patients chosen for sequencing. Acquired aplastic anemia of severe grade affected all patients. Sequencing input: sorted CD4+, CD8+, or CD8+CD57+ T cells (not recorded which) from PBMCs. The chain links TRBV25-1 to TRBJ2-7; D unclear. The sequence derives from a human donor with aplastic anemia. CDR3 in amino acids: CASSVTSSGNSYEQYF. For the CDR3, the DNA is TGTGCCAGCAGCGTCACGTCTAGTGGCAACTCCTACGAGCAGTACTTC.